The clone carrying this TCR beta chain appeared once. Its antigen is unidentified. The V end lost 2 bases, the J end lost 3 bases, and 16 bases lay between the germline ends. Germline V CDR1 and CDR2: SNHLY, FYNNEI. This CDR3 is built from 16 residues. Clones were read by immunoSEQ multiplex PCR, and TCRdb kept only the in-frame ones, dropping some. Of 55,000 to 85,000 clones listed, roughly 90% were seen once; the top ten hold 2.5% to 3%. The data are from a study of OX40 agonist ivuxolimab in advanced cancers. About the study: Partial responses were observed in three patients, of whom one had hepatocellular carcinoma and two had cutaneous melanoma.

Findings of the study overall: Partial responders receiving 0.1-3.0 mg/kg showed among the lowest clonal expansion. In a subset of nonresponders, normalized T-cell clonal expansion was also low.

Sequencing was performed on CD4+ or CD8+ T cells sorted from blood, taken in a trial of the OX40 agonist ivuxolimab. The sequence was collected from an adult with an advanced solid tumor such as melanoma, head and neck, liver or kidney cancer. This chain connects TRBV2 to TRBJ1-2, with D tentatively TRBD1 (6 bases). The CDR3 reads CASSERRGGADYGYTF. The CDR3 region has the DNA TGTGCCAGCAGTGAACGCAGGGGAGGGGCTGACTATGGCTACACCTTC.